This T cell receptor beta chain emerged from a study of beta chain features in type 1 diabetes (dated by TCRdb to the late 2010s). The study in broad terms: Patients and healthy donors did not differ in mean age, gender distribution, total cell number or subset yield. A total of 107,917,701 sorted cells were examined across all samples, and the number of cells per subset was strongly correlated with RNA yield. In the study, TCRB repertoires of sorted circulating CD4+ T cell subsets from recently diagnosed type 1 diabetes patients were compared with those of matched healthy donors. Regulatory and stem cell-like memory subsets were obtained from only 8 patients and roughly 8 healthy donors, while naive and central memory subsets were obtained from all 30 or so donors. Paper-wide results and their limitations: Shorter templates might be favored by PCR, yet because patient and control samples were amplified and corrected together, any such skew would affect both groups equally. Patients with type 1 diabetes made fewer insertions and deleted more nucleotides at VDJ recombination sites, implying thymic rearrangement abnormalities. In all four CD4+ subsets, TCRB CDR3 length was moderately but significantly shorter in type 1 diabetes patients. Because cDNA rather than genomic DNA was sequenced, highly expressing activated cells could have been over-represented, although no difference in activation and CD3 levels was found between groups. The naive, central memory and regulatory TCRB repertoires appeared to resemble one another more closely among patients than among healthy donors. HLA sub-analyses involved small numbers of individuals, so any influence of HLA type on TCRB rearrangement remained unresolved.

There are a few counts of this clone. Its antigen remains unidentified. Base qualities are not recorded, but no much larger clone differs from it by a single base. The entire amount of isolated RNA was reverse transcribed using the High Capacity cDNA Reverse Transcription Kit, so the sequenced TCRB transcripts were expressed ones. Deep immunoSEQ sequencing was applied to naive, central memory and regulatory T cell samples, giving an average of roughly 3.5 million total reads per sample. After sorted cells were lysed in RLT buffer, RNA was extracted with DNase-treated RNeasy Micro or Mini kits, with the choice depending on cell number. To prevent cross-contamination, every cell subset was processed on its own, while patient and healthy donor samples were processed together. TCRB sequences were amplified from cDNA with the immunoSEQ multiplex PCR, producing 87-bp fragments spanning the CDR3 region. Sequencing of the amplicons was done on the Illumina HiSeq platform. Processing in the source paper ran as follows. PCR bias was corrected computationally using synthetic template baselines, and reads within Hamming distance 2 were collapsed, with unmergeable singletons discarded. Reads were aligned against IMGT to assign V, D and J genes, CDR3 length and insertions or deletions at six rearrangement sites. Within each subset, clonotype counts were normalized to sorted cell number, after which true diversity and Gini coefficients were computed with the tcR R package. The overlap coefficient, calculated on TCRB nucleotide sequences, was used to measure repertoire sharing. TCRdb carries this immuneACCESS record with in-frame sequences only. Its versions omit some clonotypes, under half of them owing to an unresolved V gene in the studies checked, with the rest unexplained. For V, J and clone size, that table is used; D and trimming come from the DNA. This sample is represented by 200,000 to 250,000 clones; roughly 10% of them were singletons. Jointly, the top ten make up over 1% of the sample.

A single peripheral blood draw of approximately 110 mL on average was collected from each donor into heparinised tubes. A BD FACSAria II and a panel including CD45RO, CCR7, CD25, CD127, CD95 and CD27 were used to sort naive, central memory, regulatory and stem cell-like memory CD4+ T cells. All sorted populations exceeded 95% purity. PBMCs were isolated immediately by Lymphoprep density gradient centrifugation and stained directly without culture. So that batch effects would be minimized, each experiment stained and sorted samples in pairs, pairing one healthy donor with one patient. The CDR3 covers 14 residues, taking in both the cysteine and the phenylalanine. The sequence is cut down to CDR3 DNA, 42 bases in frame from base 1. CDR1 and CDR2, looked up from the germline V gene, are SQVTM and ANQGSEA.

The sequence links TRBV29-1 to TRBJ2-3, and TRBD1 may be the D gene, going by 6 matching bases. Sequenced sample: central memory CD4+ T cells from blood. This sequence was found in a man between 18 and 29 years old in good health. The CDR3 reads CALRGTYFTDTQYF. In nucleotides, the sequence is TGCGCTTTGCGAGGGACATACTTCACAGATACGCAGTATTTT.